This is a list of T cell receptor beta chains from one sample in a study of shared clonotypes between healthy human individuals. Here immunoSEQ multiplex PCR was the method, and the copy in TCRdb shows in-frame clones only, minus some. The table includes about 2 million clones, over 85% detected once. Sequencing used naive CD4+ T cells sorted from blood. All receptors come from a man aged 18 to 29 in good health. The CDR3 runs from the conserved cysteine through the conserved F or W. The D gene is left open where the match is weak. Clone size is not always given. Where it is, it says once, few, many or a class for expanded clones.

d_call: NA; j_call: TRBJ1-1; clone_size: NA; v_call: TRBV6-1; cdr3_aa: CASSEGTGANTEAFF; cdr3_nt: TGTGCCAGCAGTGAGGGTACTGGCGCGAACACTGAAGCTTTCTTT
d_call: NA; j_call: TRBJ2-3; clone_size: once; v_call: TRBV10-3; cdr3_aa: CAISGSGTPADTQYF; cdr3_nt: TGTGCCATCAGTGGTTCCGGGACCCCGGCAGATACGCAGTATTTT
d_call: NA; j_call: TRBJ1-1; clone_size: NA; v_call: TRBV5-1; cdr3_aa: CASSLRGPWNTEAFF; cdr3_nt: TGCGCCAGCAGCTTGAGGGGCCCCTGGAACACTGAAGCTTTCTTT
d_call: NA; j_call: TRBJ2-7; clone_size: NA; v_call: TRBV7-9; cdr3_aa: CASSLVGAYEQYF; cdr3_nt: TGTGCCAGCAGCTTAGTAGGGGCCTACGAGCAGTACTTC
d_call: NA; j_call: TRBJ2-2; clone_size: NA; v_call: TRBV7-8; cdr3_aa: CASSSPEGTIEWWRSGELFF; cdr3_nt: TGTGCCAGCAGCTCGCCAGAAGGGACAATCGAGTGGTGGCGGTCCGGGGAGCTGTTTTTT
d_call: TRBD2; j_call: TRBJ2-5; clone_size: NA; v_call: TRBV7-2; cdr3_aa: CASSLSSGIGRYQETQYF; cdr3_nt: TGTGCCAGCAGCTTAAGTAGCGGGATCGGCCGGTACCAAGAGACCCAGTACTTC
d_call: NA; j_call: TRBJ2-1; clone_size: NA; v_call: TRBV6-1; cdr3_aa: CASSEGSVGSSNEQFF; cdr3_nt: TGTGCCAGCAGTGAAGGCTCAGTGGGGTCCTCCAATGAGCAGTTCTTC
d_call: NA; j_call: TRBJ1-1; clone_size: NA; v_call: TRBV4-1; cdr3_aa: CASSARRGNTEAFF; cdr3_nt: TGCGCCAGCAGCGCAAGACGTGGGAACACTGAAGCTTTCTTT
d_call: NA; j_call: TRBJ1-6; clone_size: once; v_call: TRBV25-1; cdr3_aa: CASSEARGSNNSPLHF; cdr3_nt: TGTGCCAGCAGTGAAGCCCGGGGGTCGAATAATTCACCCCTCCACTTT
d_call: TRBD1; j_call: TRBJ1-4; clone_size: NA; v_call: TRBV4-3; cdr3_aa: CASSRRTGGGEKLFF; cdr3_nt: TGCGCCAGCAGCCGACGGACAGGGGGCGGTGAAAAACTGTTTTTT
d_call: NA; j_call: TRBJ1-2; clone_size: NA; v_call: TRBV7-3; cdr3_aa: CASSPGQIYGYTF; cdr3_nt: TGTGCCAGCAGCCCTGGACAGATCTATGGCTACACCTTC
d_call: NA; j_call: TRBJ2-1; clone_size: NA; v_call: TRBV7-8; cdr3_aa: CASSLFGNEQFF; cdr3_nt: TGTGCCAGCAGCTTATTTGGGAATGAGCAGTTCTTC
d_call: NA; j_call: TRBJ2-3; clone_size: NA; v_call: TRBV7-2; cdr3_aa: CASSLGGLHTDTQYF; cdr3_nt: TGTGCCAGCAGCTTAGGAGGGCTCCACACAGATACGCAGTATTTT
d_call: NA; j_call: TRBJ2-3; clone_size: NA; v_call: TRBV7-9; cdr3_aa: CASILYGTDTQYF; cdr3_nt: TGTGCCAGCATCCTATACGGGACAGATACGCAGTATTTT
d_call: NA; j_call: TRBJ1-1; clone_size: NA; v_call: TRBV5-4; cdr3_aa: CASSPSGAGNTEAFF; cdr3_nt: TGTGCCAGCAGCCCTTCTGGGGCAGGGAACACTGAAGCTTTCTTT
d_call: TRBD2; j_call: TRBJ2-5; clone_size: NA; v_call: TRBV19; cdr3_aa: CASSISTASGQETQYF; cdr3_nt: TGTGCCAGTAGTATTAGTACGGCTAGCGGCCAAGAGACCCAGTACTTC
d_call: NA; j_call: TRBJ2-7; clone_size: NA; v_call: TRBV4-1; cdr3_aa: CASSQVGVGMREQYF; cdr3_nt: TGCGCCAGCAGCCAAGTGGGGGTGGGCATGCGCGAGCAGTACTTC
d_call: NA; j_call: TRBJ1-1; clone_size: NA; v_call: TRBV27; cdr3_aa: CASRANKTEAFF; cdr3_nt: TGTGCCAGCAGGGCGAACAAGACTGAAGCTTTCTTT
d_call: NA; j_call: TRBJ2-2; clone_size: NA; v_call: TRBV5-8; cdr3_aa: CASSLEASARTGELFF; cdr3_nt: TGTGCCAGCAGCTTGGAGGCTAGCGCCCGCACCGGGGAGCTGTTTTTT
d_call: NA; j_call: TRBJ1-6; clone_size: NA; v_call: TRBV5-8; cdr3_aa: CASRTSGGSLSNSPLHF; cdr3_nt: TGTGCCAGCAGAACCAGTGGGGGATCCCTCTCCAATTCACCCCTCCACTTT
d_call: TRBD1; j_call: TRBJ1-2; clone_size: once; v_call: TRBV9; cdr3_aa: CASSVGRQGENYGYTF; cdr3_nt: TGTGCCAGCAGCGTAGGTCGACAGGGAGAAAACTATGGCTACACCTTC
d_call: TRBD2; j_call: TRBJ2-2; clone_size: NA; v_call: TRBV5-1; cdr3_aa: CASSLGGRLAGELFF; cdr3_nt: TGCGCCAGCAGCTTGGGCGGGAGGCTGGCCGGGGAGCTGTTTTTT
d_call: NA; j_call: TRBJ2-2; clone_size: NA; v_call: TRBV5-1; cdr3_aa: CASGTLPESGELFF; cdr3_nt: TGCGCCAGTGGGACTCTTCCAGAGTCCGGGGAGCTGTTTTTT
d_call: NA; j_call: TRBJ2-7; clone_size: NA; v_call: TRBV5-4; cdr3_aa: CASSPPRRDEQYF; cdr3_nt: TGTGCCAGCAGCCCCCCGCGGAGAGACGAGCAGTACTTC
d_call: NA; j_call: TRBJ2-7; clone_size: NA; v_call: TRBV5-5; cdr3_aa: CASSFTSSEQYF; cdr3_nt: TGTGCCAGCAGTTTTACTAGCTCCGAGCAGTACTTC
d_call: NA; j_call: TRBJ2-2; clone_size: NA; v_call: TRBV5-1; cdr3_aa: CASSPRVGGELFF; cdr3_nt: TGCGCCAGCAGCCCGAGGGTCGGCGGGGAGCTGTTTTTT
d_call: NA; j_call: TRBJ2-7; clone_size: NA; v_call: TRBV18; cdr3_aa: CASSPLRRVNEQYF; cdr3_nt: TGTGCCAGCTCACCCCTTCGGAGGGTCAACGAGCAGTACTTC
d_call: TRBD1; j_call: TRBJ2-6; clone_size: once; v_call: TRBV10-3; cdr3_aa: CAISRRQGDIFSGANVLTF; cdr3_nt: TGTGCCATCAGCCGAAGACAGGGGGATATATTCTCTGGGGCCAACGTCCTGACTTTC
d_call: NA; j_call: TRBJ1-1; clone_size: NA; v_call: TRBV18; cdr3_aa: CASSKVENTEAFF; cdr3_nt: TGTGCCAGCTCCAAAGTGGAGAACACTGAAGCTTTCTTT
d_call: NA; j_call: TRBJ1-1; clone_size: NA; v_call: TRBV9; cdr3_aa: CASSVAGAGTEAFF; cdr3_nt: TGTGCCAGCAGCGTAGCGGGGGCTGGAACTGAAGCTTTCTTT
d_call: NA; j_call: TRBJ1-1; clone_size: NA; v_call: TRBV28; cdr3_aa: CASSLSRSTEAFF; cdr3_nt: TGTGCCAGCAGTTTATCTAGGTCGACTGAAGCTTTCTTT
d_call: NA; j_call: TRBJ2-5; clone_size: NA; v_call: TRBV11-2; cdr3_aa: CASSRAGKAGETQYF; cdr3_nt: TGTGCCAGCAGCCGTGCAGGAAAGGCGGGGGAGACCCAGTACTTC
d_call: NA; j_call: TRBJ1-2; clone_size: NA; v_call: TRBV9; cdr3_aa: CASSVAAGQDLYGYTF; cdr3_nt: TGTGCCAGCAGCGTAGCAGCCGGCCAGGACCTTTATGGCTACACCTTC
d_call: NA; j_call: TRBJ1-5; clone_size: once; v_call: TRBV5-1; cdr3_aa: CASSLGPAGSSNQPQHF; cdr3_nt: TGCGCCAGCAGCTTGGGCCCCGCAGGGTCTAGCAATCAGCCCCAGCATTTT
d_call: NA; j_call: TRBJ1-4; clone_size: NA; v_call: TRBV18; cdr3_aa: CASSPGATNEKLFF; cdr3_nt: TGTGCCAGCTCACCCGGCGCAACTAATGAAAAACTGTTTTTT
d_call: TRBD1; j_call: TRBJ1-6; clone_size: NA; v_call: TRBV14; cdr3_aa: CASSQVRPTGGSPLHF; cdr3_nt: TGTGCCAGCAGCCAAGTTCGTCCGACAGGGGGTTCACCCCTCCACTTT
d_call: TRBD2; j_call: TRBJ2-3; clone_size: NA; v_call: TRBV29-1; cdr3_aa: CSVPASLSGARDTQYF; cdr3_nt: TGCAGCGTCCCCGCCTCCCTTAGCGGGGCCCGGGATACGCAGTATTTT
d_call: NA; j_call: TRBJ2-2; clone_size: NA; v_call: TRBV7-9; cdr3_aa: CASSLVSGVYTGELFF; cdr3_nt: TGTGCCAGCAGCTTAGTGTCGGGGGTTTACACCGGGGAGCTGTTTTTT
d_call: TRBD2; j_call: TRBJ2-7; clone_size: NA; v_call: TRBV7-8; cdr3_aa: CASSLARLAAHEQYF; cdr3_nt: TGTGCCAGCAGCTTAGCAAGACTAGCCGCACATGAGCAGTACTTC
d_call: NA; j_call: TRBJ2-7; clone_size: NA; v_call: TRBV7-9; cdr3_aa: CASSYTGKSSYEQYF; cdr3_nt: TGTGCCAGCAGTTACACTGGGAAAAGCTCCTACGAGCAGTACTTC
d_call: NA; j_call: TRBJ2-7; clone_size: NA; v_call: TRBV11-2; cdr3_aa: CASSSGGEQYF; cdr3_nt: TGTGCCAGCAGCTCTGGGGGCGAGCAGTACTTC
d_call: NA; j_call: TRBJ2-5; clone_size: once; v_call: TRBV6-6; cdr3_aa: CASSSTGSRETQYF; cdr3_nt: TGTGCCAGCAGTTCGACCGGGAGCAGAGAGACCCAGTACTTC
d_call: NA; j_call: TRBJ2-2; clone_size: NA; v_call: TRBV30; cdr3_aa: CAWSADRPNTGELFF; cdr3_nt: TGTGCCTGGAGTGCCGACAGGCCGAACACCGGGGAGCTGTTTTTT
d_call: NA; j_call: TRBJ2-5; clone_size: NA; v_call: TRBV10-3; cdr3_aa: CAISEGPAETQYF; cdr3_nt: TGTGCCATCAGTGAAGGTCCCGCAGAGACCCAGTACTTC
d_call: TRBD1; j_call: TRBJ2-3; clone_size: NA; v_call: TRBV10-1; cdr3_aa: CASGGQGSDTQYF; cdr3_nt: TGCGCCAGCGGGGGACAGGGGTCAGATACGCAGTATTTT
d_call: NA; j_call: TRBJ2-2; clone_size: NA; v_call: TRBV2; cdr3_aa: CASSVWANTGELFF; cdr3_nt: TGTGCCAGCAGTGTGTGGGCTAACACCGGGGAGCTGTTTTTT
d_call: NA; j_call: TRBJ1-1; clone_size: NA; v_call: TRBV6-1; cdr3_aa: CASSPLQVTTEAFF; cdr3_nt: TGTGCCAGCAGTCCTCTACAGGTTACCACTGAAGCTTTCTTT
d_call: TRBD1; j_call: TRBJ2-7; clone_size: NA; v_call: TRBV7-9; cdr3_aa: CASSDRAGTGIGQYF; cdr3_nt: TGTGCCAGCAGCGACAGGGCCGGGACAGGGATCGGGCAGTACTTC
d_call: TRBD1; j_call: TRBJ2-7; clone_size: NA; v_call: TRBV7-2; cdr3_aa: CASSLGQPYEQYF; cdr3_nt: TGTGCCAGCAGCTTGGGACAGCCCTACGAGCAGTACTTC